Listed below are T cell receptor beta chains from one sample, sequenced in a study of technical replicates of blood from a handful of donors. Assay: immunoSEQ multiplex PCR; the TCRdb copy retains only in-frame clones and omits some. The sample consists of about 69,000 clones, 88% of them appearing once. Sequencing used PBMCs. These receptors were taken from a human donor in good health. Some clones in this sample may be carry-over from other donors' samples. The CDR3 runs from the conserved cysteine through the conserved F or W. Fields, in order: clone size, V gene, J gene, D gene, CDR3 protein, CDR3 DNA. D genes are given only for firm matches. Expanded clones get a size class; other rows say once, few or many, or leave the size out.

clone size: -; V gene: TRBV5-6; J gene: TRBJ1-5; D gene: -; CDR3 protein: CASSSGQRPQPQHF; CDR3 DNA: TGTGCCAGCAGCTCCGGACAGCGTCCTCAGCCCCAGCATTTT
clone size: -; V gene: TRBV15; J gene: TRBJ1-5; D gene: TRBD1; CDR3 protein: CATSKGDRGPNQPQHF; CDR3 DNA: TGTGCCACCAGCAAAGGGGACAGGGGGCCCAATCAGCCCCAGCATTTT
clone size: -; V gene: TRBV29-1; J gene: TRBJ1-5; D gene: -; CDR3 protein: CSVGWLANQPQHF; CDR3 DNA: TGCAGCGTTGGGTGGTTGGCTAATCAGCCCCAGCATTTT
clone size: once; V gene: TRBV6-6; J gene: TRBJ1-2; D gene: -; CDR3 protein: CASSQQAPFGYTF; CDR3 DNA: TGTGCCAGCAGTCAACAGGCCCCTTTTGGCTACACCTTC
clone size: -; V gene: TRBV5-1; J gene: TRBJ1-3; D gene: -; CDR3 protein: CASSLEAAVGNTIYF; CDR3 DNA: TGCGCCAGCAGCTTGGAGGCGGCCGTGGGAAACACCATATATTTT
clone size: -; V gene: TRBV7-2; J gene: TRBJ2-7; D gene: -; CDR3 protein: CASGGTPYEQYF; CDR3 DNA: TGTGCCAGCGGCGGGACCCCCTACGAGCAGTACTTC
clone size: -; V gene: TRBV7-2; J gene: TRBJ2-1; D gene: -; CDR3 protein: CASSFPSRGYNEQFF; CDR3 DNA: TGTGCCAGCAGCTTTCCTAGCAGAGGCTACAATGAGCAGTTCTTC
clone size: once; V gene: TRBV7-2; J gene: TRBJ2-1; D gene: TRBD2; CDR3 protein: CASSRLAGGSYNEQFF; CDR3 DNA: TGTGCCAGCAGTCGACTAGCGGGAGGCTCCTACAATGAGCAGTTCTTC
clone size: -; V gene: TRBV11-2; J gene: TRBJ2-7; D gene: TRBD2; CDR3 protein: CASSPRSGAEQYF; CDR3 DNA: TGTGCCAGCAGCCCCCGGAGCGGGGCCGAGCAGTACTTC
clone size: -; V gene: TRBV18; J gene: TRBJ1-2; D gene: -; CDR3 protein: CASSPVQAEIHGYTF; CDR3 DNA: TGTGCCAGCTCACCCGTTCAAGCGGAGATTCATGGCTACACCTTC
clone size: -; V gene: TRBV4-2; J gene: TRBJ2-7; D gene: TRBD1; CDR3 protein: CASSQVTGGSYEQYF; CDR3 DNA: TGTGCCAGCAGCCAAGTGACAGGGGGGTCCTACGAGCAGTACTTC
clone size: -; V gene: TRBV6-6; J gene: TRBJ2-7; D gene: -; CDR3 protein: CASSYSIQGSYEQYF; CDR3 DNA: TGTGCCAGCAGTTACTCGATCCAGGGATCCTACGAGCAGTACTTC
clone size: -; V gene: TRBV5-1; J gene: TRBJ1-2; D gene: TRBD1; CDR3 protein: CASSLGTGVAYGYTF; CDR3 DNA: TGCGCCAGCAGCTTGGGGACAGGGGTAGCATATGGCTACACCTTC